These T cell receptor beta chains were read from a single sample in a study of blood T cell repertoires in COVID-19. Produced via immunoSEQ multiplex PCR; TCRdb's table is partial and in-frame only. Of 120,000 to 150,000 clones detected, roughly 87% appear once; the ten largest clones hold around 0.91%. Sequenced: peripheral blood. The receptors originated from a woman aged 45 to 65 with acute or convalescent COVID-19. Each CDR3 is given with its conserved first and last residue. D genes are given only for firm matches. The size field is filled for only some rows; it gives once, few, many or a size class.

J gene	D gene	clone size	V gene	CDR3 protein	CDR3 DNA
TRBJ2-2	NA	NA	TRBV11-2	CATLRTDPTGELFF	TGTGCCACCCTGCGGACAGATCCCACCGGGGAGCTGTTTTTT
TRBJ1-5	NA	few	TRBV6-5	CASDVKTGVNQPQHF	TGTGCCAGCGACGTCAAAACAGGAGTGAATCAGCCCCAGCATTTT
TRBJ2-2	TRBD1	NA	TRBV27	CASSRRIGTGGNTGELFF	TGTGCCAGCAGTAGAAGGATCGGGACAGGCGGGAACACCGGGGAGCTGTTTTTT
TRBJ2-2	TRBD2	NA	TRBV3-1/TRBV3-2	CASSLGVSGRAHTGELFF	TGTGCCAGCAGCCTTGGGGTCAGCGGGAGGGCCCACACCGGGGAGCTGTTTTTT
TRBJ2-2	TRBD2	NA	TRBV27	CASSPRGGWYHGELFF	TGTGCCAGCAGCCCCCGGGGGGGGTGGTATCACGGGGAGCTGTTTTTT
TRBJ1-1	TRBD1	NA	TRBV29-1	CSAGQGAYTEAFF	TGCAGCGCCGGACAGGGGGCGTACACTGAAGCTTTCTTT
TRBJ2-1	TRBD1	NA	TRBV6-5	CASNIPGQGGNEQFF	TGTGCCAGCAATATCCCGGGACAGGGGGGCAATGAGCAGTTCTTC
TRBJ1-1	NA	NA	TRBV18	CASSEQGNTEAFF	TGTGCCAGCTCAGAGCAGGGGAACACTGAAGCTTTCTTT
TRBJ2-1	TRBD2	NA	TRBV24-1	CATSDQYTSGDRNEQFF	TGTGCCACCAGTGATCAGTATACTAGCGGGGACCGCAATGAGCAGTTCTTC
TRBJ2-2	NA	NA	TRBV7-3	CASSAPGDTNTGELFF	TGTGCCAGCAGCGCTCCGGGGGATACGAACACCGGGGAGCTGTTTTTT
TRBJ2-3	TRBD1	NA	TRBV6-5	CASGARGRGDTQYF	TGTGCCAGCGGCGCAAGGGGGCGCGGCGATACGCAGTATTTT
TRBJ2-2	NA	NA	TRBV29-1	CSVGPGLNTGELFF	TGCAGCGTTGGGCCTGGACTTAACACCGGGGAGCTGTTTTTT
TRBJ1-3	NA	NA	TRBV4-1	CASSFDRYGNTIYF	TGCGCCAGCAGCTTCGACAGGTACGGAAACACCATATATTTT
TRBJ2-7	TRBD2	NA	TRBV6-8	CASNHNSGEGNYEQYF	TGTGCCAGCAATCACAACAGCGGGGAGGGGAACTACGAGCAGTACTTC
TRBJ2-7	NA	NA	TRBV5-8	CASSLAGYGGQHEQYF	TGTGCCAGCAGCTTGGCGGGGTACGGGGGGCAACACGAGCAGTACTTC
TRBJ1-2	TRBD1	NA	TRBV28	CASSTPQGAGYGYTF	TGTGCCAGCAGTACTCCACAGGGGGCCGGCTATGGCTACACCTTC
TRBJ1-1	TRBD1	NA	TRBV4-1	CASSQDRGRTEAFF	TGCGCCAGCAGCCAAGACAGGGGGCGAACTGAAGCTTTCTTT
TRBJ2-7	TRBD2	once	TRBV6-5	CASSLAGGSSYEQYF	TGTGCCAGCAGTCTGGCGGGGGGAAGCTCCTACGAGCAGTACTTC
TRBJ1-1	NA	NA	TRBV6-1	CASSEQGGTTEAFF	TGTGCCAGCAGTGAGCAGGGTGGAACGACTGAAGCTTTCTTT
TRBJ2-2	NA	NA	TRBV18	CASSPRGNGELFF	TGTGCCAGCTCACCAAGGGGGAACGGGGAGCTGTTTTTT